The 21 T cell receptor beta chains below were found in one sample sequenced in a study of regulatory T cells in long-lasting Graves disease (dated by TCRdb to the early 2020s). The library came from multiplex PCR. Sequencing used an Illumina HiSeq 4000. iRepertoire HTBI primers and Arm-PCR amplification of CDR3 regions were used to construct TCR beta libraries. The public reads were reanalyzed by TCRdb: fastp trimming at Q25, MiXCR alignment, in-frame beta chains only. CDR3 protein duplicates are merged, each entry listing the most common genes and DNA. Here the sample has 400,000 to 500,000 distinct CDR3 sequences; 15% occur a single time. The top ten hold 7.8% of the sample. What the time point label conveys for this sample: newly diagnosed GD, antithyroid drugs for less than 3 months. RNA was extracted from PBMCs in TRIzol for both TCR sequencing and RNA sequencing. These data also featured in a second study, about T cells in Graves' hyperthyroidism and ophthalmopathy.

Sequenced here: peripheral blood mononuclear cells (PBMCs), sampled at new diagnosis, from a patient treated with antithyroid drugs. Every receptor here comes from a middle-aged woman with Graves disease. Donor details come from another sample of the same person, matched by shared clones.

The chain joins TRBV29-1 to TRBJ1-2; TRBD1 might be the D (5 bases). CDR1 is SQVTM, CDR2 ANQGSEA, per germline. Trimming pared 4 bases from V and 0 bases from J, leaving 12 bases between. The CDR3 runs 14 residues. Written as DNA, the CDR3 is TGCAGCGTTGCTCCAGGGTCGACTAACTATGGCTACACCTTC. Translation: CSVAPGSTNYGYTF.

This clonotype was observed at least ten times. V is TRBV14 and J is TRBJ2-7, with 8 positions matching TRBD2. The CDR3 length is 13 residues. The V gene end was trimmed by 5 bases and the J gene end by 2 bases; junction bases not matched to a gene: 2. Germline-derived CDR1 and CDR2 are SGHDN and FVKESK. CDR3 loop: CASSWRGAYEQYF. The CDR3 bases are TGTGCCAGCAGCTGGCGGGGGGCCTACGAGCAGTACTTC.

This clonotype was picked up a small number of times. The rearrangement links TRBV12-3 or TRBV12-4 to TRBJ2-1, with 12 bases fitting TRBD2. The junction had 3 bases not matched to a gene; V was cut back by 5 bases and J by 4 bases. The CDR3 consists of 15 residues. The chain's CDR3 is CASSDGTSGYNEQFF. In nucleotides, the CDR3 is TGTGCCAGCAGTGATGGGACTAGCGGGTACAATGAGCAGTTCTTC.

To note about this clonotype: A much larger clone lies one base from this, so it may be a read error. J is TRBJ1-1 and V is TRBV11-1; 8 nucleotides align to TRBD1. V dropped 2 bases and J dropped 4; count of bases not matched to a gene: 3. The germline V gene has CDR1 SGHAT and CDR2 FQDESV (reference sequence). CDR3 length: 14 residues. DNA for the CDR3: TGTGCCAGCAGCTTATGGGACAGGAGCACTGAAGCTTTCTTT. As protein: CASSLWDRSTEAFF.

This clonotype occurred many times. This chain connects TRBV19 to TRBJ1-5; D unclear. Germline V gene lookup returns CDR1 LNHDA and CDR2 SQIVND (reference sequence). Trimming stripped 4 bases from V and 0 bases from J, with 19 bases between. CDR3 length: 18 residues. The DNA of the CDR3 is TGTGCCAGTAGTACCACATGGCGCGAATCATTTAGCAATCAGCCCCAGCATTTT. Translation: CASSTTWRESFSNQPQHF. The variable domain in full, with the rest retrieved from reference TRBV19 and TRBJ1-5, is DGGITQSPKYLFRKEGQNVTLSCEQNLNHDAMYWYRQDPGQGLRLIYYSQIVNDFQKGDIAEGYSVSREKKESFPLTVTSAQKNPTAFYLCASSTTWRESFSNQPQHFGDGTRLSIL.

The CDR3 nucleotides read TGTGCCAGCAGTGAAAAATCCGATACGCAGTATTTT. Translated, it gives CASSEKSDTQYF. This chain joins TRBV6-1 and TRBJ2-3; D unresolved. In germline, CDR1 is MNHNS, CDR2 SASEGT. V lost 2 bases to trimming and J lost 6 bases, with 6 bases between them. The CDR3 has 12 amino acids.

At least ten counts were recorded for this clonotype. The V and J genes are TRBV27 and TRBJ2-7; perhaps TRBD1 as D (5 bases). The CDR3 loop spans 13 amino acids. The ends were cut back, 2 bases at V and 3 bases at J, with 8 bases in the middle. Germline values: CDR1 MNHEY, CDR2 SMNVEV (reference sequence). The CDR3 nucleotides read TGTGCCAGCAGTTTAACAGACAGCTACGAGCAGTACTTC. Its translation: CASSLTDSYEQYF.

The chain uses TRBV2 and TRBJ2-3; 9 nucleotides agree with TRBD2. After removal of 8 bases from V and 7 bases from J, the junction contained 10 bases not matched to a gene. This CDR3 has 14 amino acids. Germline V gene lookup returns CDR1 SNHLY and CDR2 FYNNEI. This CDR3 is CASLTGTSIHTQYF. The CDR3 coding sequence is TGTGCCAGCCTGACCGGGACTAGCATCCATACGCAGTATTTT. Complete variable domain (other parts from reference TRBV2 and TRBJ2-3): EPEVTQTPSHQVTQMGQEVILRCVPISNHLYFYWYRQILGQKVEFLVSFYNNEISEKSEIFDDQFSVERPDGSNFTLKIRSTKLEDSAMYFCASLTGTSIHTQYFGPGTRLTVL.

This clonotype was counted at least ten times. The rearrangement uses TRBV20-1 and TRBJ2-1, with D perhaps TRBD1 (6 bases). Germline V gene lookup returns CDR1 DFQATT and CDR2 SNEGSKA (reference sequence). V lost 6 bases to trimming and J lost 0 bases, with 9 bases between them. This CDR3 has 13 residues. Here the CDR3 DNA reads TGCAGTGCCAGGACAGACTCCTACAATGAGCAGTTCTTC. Protein sequence: CSARTDSYNEQFF.

This clonotype was recorded at least ten times. The chain employs TRBV2 and TRBJ2-7, with a weak D call TRBD2 (7 bases). This CDR3 is 15 amino acids long. Germline V gene data show CDR1 as SNHLY and CDR2 as FYNNEI. Trimming removed 1 base from V and 2 bases from J, with 12 bases in between. In DNA form, the CDR3 reads TGTGCCAGCAGTGAAGTTGGGGGGGCAACCTACGAGCAGTACTTC. Its translation: CASSEVGGATYEQYF.

This clonotype was counted only a few times. The V and J genes are TRBV5-1 and TRBJ2-7; 7 bases agree with TRBD2. CDR1 is SGHRS, CDR2 YFSETQ, per germline. Losses at the gene ends were 0 bases for V and 4 bases for J; bases not matched to a gene: 10. The CDR3 spans 16 residues. The DNA for the CDR3 is TGCGCCAGCAGCTTGGAGAGCGGGACCAGCTTTTACGAGCAGTACTTC. It codes for CASSLESGTSFYEQYF.

This clonotype was observed a handful of times. The chain links TRBV4-1 to TRBJ1-2, with TRBD1 identical over 7 bases. The ends lost 0 bases at V and 6 bases at J; junction bases unmatched: 13. The CDR3 contains 17 residues. CDR1 MGHRA and CDR2 YSYEKL come from the germline V gene. CDR3 in DNA: TGCGCCAGCAGCCAAGATGATGCGGCCCAGGGGGGCGATGGCTACACCTTC. Its protein product is CASSQDDAAQGGDGYTF.

This clonotype appeared many times. V is TRBV20-1 and J is TRBJ1-1; D ambiguous. Germline CDR1 DFQATT, CDR2 SNEGSKA (reference sequence). The length of the CDR3 is 15 residues. V was clipped by 0 bases and J by 4 bases, with 15 bases between them. The DNA of the CDR3 is TGCAGTGCTAGAGATACGAAGGTCTTGGGCACTGAAGCTTTCTTT. It is translated as CSARDTKVLGTEAFF.

This clonotype was detected many times. The chain has TRBV12-3 or TRBV12-4 and TRBJ2-1, with a tentative D call TRBD2 (5 bases). CDR3 length: 15 amino acids. Trimming left V 2 bases short and J 2 bases short, with 10 bases between. CDR3 DNA sequence: TGTGCCAGCAGTTTAATGGGAGCAGCCTACAATGAGCAGTTCTTC. This encodes CASSLMGAAYNEQFF.

CDR3 sequence: CASRLLLSGNYEQYF. CDR3 bases: TGCGCCAGCAGACTTCTCCTTAGCGGTAACTACGAGCAGTACTTC. The chain has TRBV4-1 and TRBJ2-7; D might be TRBD2 (6 bases). The germline V and J ends were trimmed by 6 bases and 3 bases, with 18 bases remaining between them. Germline assignment: CDR1 MGHRA and CDR2 YSYEKL. This CDR3 is 15 amino acids long.

This clonotype was observed at least ten times. The chain recombines TRBV28 with TRBJ2-1; 7 positions agree with TRBD2. V lost 4 bases to trimming and J lost 9 bases; unmatched junction nucleotides: 9. Germline V gene sequence: CDR1 MDHEN, CDR2 SYDVKM. CDR3 length: 14 amino acids. The chain's CDR3 is CASSWVGRGGEQFF. CDR3 bases: TGTGCCAGCAGTTGGGTTGGGAGGGGCGGTGAGCAGTTCTTC.

This clonotype has at least ten counts. V usage is TRBV15 and J usage is TRBJ2-5, with D uncertain. In germline, CDR1 is LNHNV, CDR2 YYDKDF (reference sequence). This CDR3 is 14 amino acids long. V was pared by 5 bases and J by 1 base, with 11 bases between. The CDR3 protein is CATSGPQTQETQYF. CDR3 in DNA: TGTGCCACCAGCGGCCCCCAAACCCAAGAGACCCAGTACTTC.

This clonotype was seen many times. This chain joins TRBV6-1 and TRBJ2-7, with TRBD2 identical over 8 bases. The V gene end was trimmed by 6 bases and the J gene end by 0 bases; junction bases not matched to a gene: 10. Germline CDR1 reads MNHNS; CDR2 reads SASEGT. This CDR3 has 16 amino acids. DNA for the CDR3: TGTGCCAGCAGGAGGTATAAGCGGGAGAGCTCCTACGAGCAGTACTTC. It encodes CASRRYKRESSYEQYF.

This clonotype was counted at least ten times. The chain is built from TRBV2 and TRBJ2-3; unclear D gene. Trimming took 5 bases from V and 0 from J, leaving 12 bases between them. This CDR3 region has 15 residues. Germline assignment: CDR1 SNHLY and CDR2 FYNNEI. The CDR3 here is CASSPDYTSTDTQYF. CDR3 bases: TGTGCCAGCAGTCCGGATTACACTAGCACAGATACGCAGTATTTT.

This clonotype was counted many times. The rearrangement uses TRBV30 and TRBJ1-2; 7 nucleotides agree with TRBD1. CDR3 length: 16 amino acids. V was clipped by 5 bases and J by 0 bases; unmatched bases: 12. The V gene's germline CDR1 is GTSNPN and CDR2 SVGIG (reference sequence). The CDR3 loop is CAWHLSPGGPNYGYTF. CDR3 bases: TGTGCCTGGCACCTGAGTCCAGGGGGACCTAACTATGGCTACACCTTC.

This clonotype was seen many times. The CDR3 DNA is TGCAGCGTTGGGGGTAGCAATCAGCCCCAGCATTTT. Its translation: CSVGGSNQPQHF. This chain connects TRBV29-1 to TRBJ1-5; D remains ambiguous. Germline lookup yields CDR1 SQVTM and CDR2 ANQGSEA. V lost 4 bases to trimming and J lost 0 bases, with 4 bases between them. The CDR3 loop spans 12 amino acids.